Following are 32 T cell receptor beta chains from one sample sequenced in a study of cytomegalovirus exposure and HLA in healthy donors. 13 Jbeta primers and 60 Vbeta primers were used for the PCR. The assay was immunoSEQ multiplex PCR, and TCRdb's table has in-frame clones only and misses some. The sample has 95,000 to 150,000 clones, 77% seen once; the top ten hold about 13%. Sample: PBMCs. The receptors were sampled from a woman aged 35 to 49 in good health and CMV-seropositive.

This sequence joins TRBV6-6 and TRBJ2-5; 14 bases are shared with TRBD2. Germline trimming cut 6 bases from V and 11 bases from J; bases unmatched to any gene: 8. Germline loops: CDR1 MNHNY, CDR2 SVGAGI (reference sequence). The CDR3 is 14 residues long. CDR3 residues: CASSGTSGSMEQYF. The CDR3 nucleotides are TGTGCCAGCAGCGGGACTAGCGGGAGCATGGAGCAGTACTTC.

Only a few counts were recorded for this clone. The CDR3 region is CASSPGLANNEQFF. The CDR3 DNA is TGCGCCAGCAGCCCGGGACTCGCTAACAATGAGCAGTTCTTC. The chain employs TRBV5-1 and TRBJ2-1, with D possibly TRBD2 on 6 matching bases. The CDR3 is 14 residues long. V was trimmed by 4 bases and J by 5 bases, leaving 13 bases between them. CDR1 is SGHRS and CDR2 is YFSETQ in the germline V gene. Supplemented by reference TRBV5-1 and TRBJ2-1, the full variable domain reads KAGVTQTPRYLIKTRGQQVTLSCSPISGHRSVSWYQQTPGQGLQFLFEYFSETQRNKGNFPGRFSGRQFSNSRSEMNVSTLELGDSALYLCASSPGLANNEQFFGPGTRLTVL.

The table lists this clone with a few counts. The CDR3 here is CASSLDGQGGTEAFF. The CDR3 region has the DNA TGCGCCAGCAGCTTGGACGGACAGGGAGGAACTGAAGCTTTCTTT. This chain links TRBV5-1 with TRBJ1-1, with TRBD1 matching over 8 bases. Germline CDR1 is SGHRS and CDR2 is YFSETQ. The CDR3 has 15 residues. With 0 bases clipped from V and 5 bases from J, the junction kept 6 bases outside the gene matches.

The J gene is TRBJ2-5, the V gene TRBV2; perhaps TRBD2 as D (6 bases). CDR1 is SNHLY, CDR2 FYNNEI, per germline. The CDR3 loop spans 14 amino acids. V lost 7 bases, J lost 4 bases, and 16 bases lay in between. CDR3 residues: CASTPSGAGETQYF. The CDR3 DNA sequence: TGTGCCAGCACCCCGTCGGGAGCGGGAGAGACCCAGTACTTC.

On this clone: The identical CDR3 is also encoded by other nucleotide sequences in the sample. CDR3 in DNA: TGTGCCACTTCCCAGGTTACAGATACGCAGTATTTT. Amino acid sequence: CATSQVTDTQYF. This chain links TRBV2 with TRBJ2-3; D ambiguous. The germline V gene encodes CDR1 SNHLY and CDR2 FYNNEI. CDR3 length: 12 amino acids. The V gene lost 10 bases and the J gene lost 3 bases, with 11 bases spanning the gap.

This chain uses TRBV2 with TRBJ1-3; a possible D gene is TRBD1 (6 bases). Germline lookup yields CDR1 SNHLY and CDR2 FYNNEI. The CDR3 spans 19 residues. Trimming took off 2 bases at V and 0 bases at J, with 20 bases between the two ends. CDR3 protein: CASSEHFAPSGASGNTIYF. The CDR3, as DNA: TGTGCCAGCAGTGAACATTTTGCCCCGTCAGGGGCCTCTGGAAACACCATATATTTT.

V usage is TRBV6-1 and J usage is TRBJ1-1; 10 positions match TRBD1. With 6 bases clipped from V and 6 bases from J, the junction kept 4 bases outside the gene matches. Germline CDR1 is MNHNS and CDR2 is SASEGT. CDR3 length equals 13 residues. In nucleotides, the CDR3 is TGTGCCAGCAGAGACAGGGGGCTACCTGAAGCTTTCTTT. Encoded protein: CASRDRGLPEAFF.

The chain is built from TRBV10-3 and TRBJ1-3; D is possibly TRBD1 (6 bases). The ends were cut back, 2 bases at V and 2 bases at J, with 10 bases in the middle. The CDR3 loop spans 15 amino acids. In germline, CDR1 is ENHRY, CDR2 SYGVKD. Written as DNA, the CDR3 is TGTGCCATCAGTGAGAGGGCAGGGGCTGGAAACACCATATATTTT. Residues: CAISERAGAGNTIYF.

The V call is TRBV19, the J call TRBJ1-1, with 10 positions matching TRBD1. In germline, CDR1 is LNHDA, CDR2 SQIVND (reference sequence). V shed 6 bases and J 4 bases; nucleotides not matched to a gene: 2. This CDR3 is 13 amino acids long. CDR3 sequence reads: CASRGTGVTEAFF. CDR3 nucleotide sequence: TGTGCCAGTAGAGGGACAGGGGTCACTGAAGCTTTCTTT.

This clone showed up just a few times. This chain links TRBV19 with TRBJ2-1; TRBD2 matches 15 bases. The CDR3 loop spans 14 amino acids. The V segment lost 9 bases and the J segment 7 bases; nucleotides outside the gene matches: 4. Germline V gives CDR1 LNHDA, CDR2 SQIVND (reference sequence). For the CDR3, the DNA is TGTGCCAGCCTCGGACTAGCGGGAGGGAATGAGCAGTTCTTC. This gives the protein CASLGLAGGNEQFF.

The V and J genes are TRBV28 and TRBJ2-3; unclear D gene. Trimming took 5 bases from V and 1 from J, leaving 19 bases between them. This CDR3 comprises 17 residues. Germline-derived CDR1 and CDR2 are MDHEN and SYDVKM. CDR3 protein: CASSIIRPGWRTDTQYF. Here the CDR3 DNA reads TGTGCCAGCAGTATTATCAGGCCCGGTTGGCGCACAGATACGCAGTATTTT.

The V call is TRBV11-2, the J call TRBJ2-3; maybe TRBD2 (5 bases). V dropped 5 bases and J dropped 8 bases, with 11 bases sitting between them. The CDR3 runs 12 residues. Germline assignment: CDR1 SGHAT and CDR2 FQNNGV. The CDR3: CASSPRERTQYF. The CDR3 bases are TGTGCCAGCAGCCCTAGGGAGCGTACGCAGTATTTT. Drawing the rest from reference TRBV11-2 and TRBJ2-3, the complete variable domain is EAGVAQSPRYKIIEKRQSVAFWCNPISGHATLYWYQQILGQGPKLLIQFQNNGVVDDSQLPKDRFSAERLKGVDSTLKIQPAKLEDSAVYLCASSPRERTQYFGPGTRLTVL.

A word on this clone: Mismatch with germline at one junction end may stem from a read error. The CDR3, as DNA: TGTTCCAGCAGTTTCGGACAGGGCTCCGTTGAAGCTTTCTTT. Translation: CSSSFGQGSVEAFF. This rearrangement joins TRBV7-9 to TRBJ1-1; the match to TRBD1 covers 8 bases. Germline V gives CDR1 SEHNR, CDR2 FQNEAQ (reference sequence). The CDR3 has 14 residues.

The chain employs TRBV19 and TRBJ2-5; 12 bases align to TRBD2. J lost 3 bases, V lost 7 bases, and 6 bases had no gene match. The CDR3 extends over 15 amino acids. Germline CDR1 reads LNHDA; CDR2 reads SQIVND (reference sequence). For the CDR3, the DNA is TGTGCCAGTACCCTAGCGGGAGGGCGGAAAGAGACCCAGTACTTC. This sequence encodes CASTLAGGRKETQYF.

The rearrangement uses TRBV2 and TRBJ1-2, with D maybe TRBD1 (5 bases). CDR1 and CDR2 from the germline V gene are SNHLY and FYNNEI. The CDR3 consists of 15 residues. Trimming cost V 7 bases and J 2 bases, with 17 bases left between them. The CDR3, as DNA: TGTGCCAGCAAACTCGGGGGAATAGGAAACTATGGCTACACCTTC. Its protein product is CASKLGGIGNYGYTF.

CDR3 coding DNA: TGTGCCAGCAGAGATTCAAGCACTCCTAACTATGGCTACACCTTC. Its translation: CASRDSSTPNYGYTF. V gene TRBV28 combines with J gene TRBJ1-2; D unresolved. The ends were cut back, 6 bases at V and 0 bases at J, with 14 bases in the middle. Germline assignment: CDR1 MDHEN and CDR2 SYDVKM. The CDR3 runs 15 residues.

This rearrangement joins TRBV30 to TRBJ2-1; the D gene is possibly TRBD2 (5 bases). The CDR3 sequence is 12 residues long. Germline V gene data show CDR1 as GTSNPN and CDR2 as SVGIG (reference sequence). Between the trimmed V and J ends, which lost 0 bases and 10 bases, there was a span of 10 bases. The chain's CDR3 is CAWSVLEEEQFF. The CDR3 nucleotides read TGTGCCTGGAGTGTACTAGAGGAGGAGCAGTTCTTC.

The gene calls are TRBV5-1 and TRBJ2-1, with D possibly being TRBD1 (6 bases). This CDR3 region has 14 residues. V dropped 0 bases and J dropped 7 bases, with 11 bases sitting between them. The germline V gene has CDR1 SGHRS and CDR2 YFSETQ. The CDR3 here is CASSLGAGVNEQFF. CDR3 nucleotide sequence: TGCGCCAGCAGCTTGGGGGCAGGGGTAAATGAGCAGTTCTTC.

This clone was counted only a few times. J is TRBJ2-7 and V is TRBV6-5; D is possibly TRBD1 (6 bases). CDR1 and CDR2 (germline): MNHEY, SVGAGI. This CDR3 is 14 amino acids long. Deletions cut 5 bases from V and 5 bases from J, with 16 bases between. The CDR3 here is CASSRQVNLHEQYF. CDR3 sequence (DNA): TGTGCCAGCAGTCGACAGGTAAATCTCCACGAGCAGTACTTC.

The rearrangement joins TRBV7-9 to TRBJ1-2; the match to TRBD1 covers 10 bases. This CDR3 spans 16 amino acids. J gave up 0 bases and V 6 bases, and 7 bases lay outside the gene matches. CDR1 and CDR2 from the germline V gene are SEHNR and FQNEAQ (reference sequence). Written as DNA, the CDR3 is TGTGCCAGCAGTTCCCCCGGACAGGGGGCTAACTATGGCTACACCTTC. Its translation is CASSSPGQGANYGYTF.

The J gene is TRBJ1-3, the V gene TRBV18, with 10 bases lining up with TRBD1. With 6 bases clipped from V and 0 bases from J, the junction kept 5 bases outside the gene matches. In germline, CDR1 is KGHSH, CDR2 LQKENI. The CDR3 totals 16 residues. The CDR3 sequence is CASSAGQGVSGNTIYF. DNA for the CDR3: TGTGCCAGCTCGGCTGGACAGGGGGTCTCTGGAAACACCATATATTTT.

The chain links TRBV5-4 to TRBJ1-1; D uncertain. Deletions cut 1 base from V and 1 base from J, with 5 bases between. Germline CDR1 SGHNT, CDR2 YYREEE (reference sequence). This CDR3 has 13 residues. CDR3 region: CASSLSENTEAFF. The CDR3 coding sequence is TGTGCCAGCAGCTTGAGCGAGAACACTGAAGCTTTCTTT.

The chain uses TRBV19 and TRBJ2-7; the D is unclear. This CDR3 has 12 amino acids. Germline CDR1 is LNHDA and CDR2 is SQIVND (reference sequence). The V gene lost 8 bases and the J gene lost 0 bases, with 8 bases spanning the gap. DNA for the CDR3: TGTGCCAGTGCGGAGCGCTCCTACGAGCAGTACTTC. It codes for CASAERSYEQYF.

V usage is TRBV6-6 and J usage is TRBJ1-5; TRBD1 aligns across 10 bases. Trimming at V came to 6 bases and at J to 4 bases, leaving 6 bases not matched to a gene. Germline V gene sequence: CDR1 MNHNY, CDR2 SVGAGI (reference sequence). The CDR3 spans 15 residues. The CDR3 here is CASSRGQGRNQPQHF. CDR3 DNA: TGTGCCAGCAGCCGGGGACAGGGGAGGAATCAGCCCCAGCATTTT.

The V call is TRBV5-8, the J call TRBJ1-5; no reliable D call. Trimming removed 0 bases from V and 1 base from J, with 8 bases in between. This CDR3 is built from 15 residues. Per the germline V gene, CDR1 is SGHTS and CDR2 is YDEGEE. CDR3: CASSLAAVSNQPQHF. As DNA, the CDR3 is TGTGCCAGCAGCTTGGCGGCGGTAAGCAATCAGCCCCAGCATTTT.

This sequence joins TRBV6-5 and TRBJ2-5; 11 bases match TRBD2. The tail of the sequence fits TRBJ2-7 better, so the J call may be wrong. Germline V lookup: CDR1 MNHEY, CDR2 SVGAGI. The CDR3 is 15 amino acids. In DNA form, the CDR3 reads TGTGCCAGCAGTGTGAAGACTAGCGGGATAACCGAGCAGTACTTC. It encodes CASSVKTSGITEQYF.

The chain employs TRBV7-8 and TRBJ2-2; possible D gene TRBD2, 6 bases. V lost 5 bases, J lost 3 bases, and 13 bases lay in between. The CDR3 is 15 residues long. Germline CDR1 is SGHVS and CDR2 is FQNEAQ. CDR3 loop: CASSVRDSYTGELFF. The CDR3, as DNA: TGTGCCAGCAGCGTCCGGGACTCCTACACCGGGGAGCTGTTTTTT.

In its sample, this clone was seen once. This chain links TRBV28 with TRBJ2-2; possibly TRBD1 for D (7 bases). This CDR3 has 17 residues. V lost 1 base, J lost 5 bases, and 17 bases lay in between. Germline lookup yields CDR1 MDHEN and CDR2 SYDVKM. CDR3 nucleotides: TGTGCCAGCAGTTTATTGCCAGGGGGGATTAGGACCGGGGAGCTGTTTTTT. Protein: CASSLLPGGIRTGELFF. The full variable domain, completed using reference TRBV28 and TRBJ2-2, is DVKVTQSSRYLVKRTGEKVFLECVQDMDHENMFWYRQDPGLGLRLIYFSYDVKMKEKGDIPEGYSVSREKKERFSLILESASTNQTSMYLCASSLLPGGIRTGELFFGEGSRLTVL.

The J gene is TRBJ1-1, the V gene TRBV30, with D perhaps TRBD1 (6 bases). Looked up from germline, CDR1 is GTSNPN and CDR2 is SVGIG (reference sequence). Deletions cut 5 bases from V and 7 bases from J, with 17 bases between. The CDR3 contains 13 residues. The CDR3 DNA sequence: TGTGCCTGGCAAGCAATAAGGGGGGGTGAAGCTTTCTTT. It encodes CAWQAIRGGEAFF.

CDR3 loop: CASSRGLYNEQFF. The CDR3, as DNA: TGTGCCAGCAGCAGGGGACTTTACAATGAGCAGTTCTTC. This chain joins TRBV5-6 and TRBJ2-1, with D maybe TRBD2 (6 bases). With 4 bases removed from V and 4 bases from J, the gap between germline ends came to 9 bases. Germline V CDR1 and CDR2: SGHDT, YYEEEE. The CDR3 is 13 residues long.

This chain uses TRBV6-1 with TRBJ2-7; D unclear. Germline V gene lookup returns CDR1 MNHNS and CDR2 SASEGT. The CDR3 length is 14 residues. Trimming stripped 8 bases from V and 0 bases from J, with 14 bases between. CDR3 region: CASGLTGTSYEQYF. In nucleotides, the CDR3 is TGTGCCAGCGGCTTGACGGGTACCTCCTACGAGCAGTACTTC.

The gene calls are TRBV2 and TRBJ1-5, with a possible D match to TRBD1 (6 bases). CDR3 length equals 15 residues. Germline V gene sequence: CDR1 SNHLY, CDR2 FYNNEI. The V gene lost 3 bases and the J gene lost 2 bases, with 11 bases spanning the gap. The DNA of the CDR3 is TGTGCCAGCAGTGACAACAGGGTGGGCAATCAGCCCCAGCATTTT. It specifies CASSDNRVGNQPQHF.